Shown below are 10 T cell receptor beta chains from a single sample sequenced in a study of OX40 agonist ivuxolimab in advanced cancers. Assay used: immunoSEQ multiplex PCR; TCRdb lists only in-frame clones, some missing. The sample carries fewer than 45,000 clones, around 85% recorded once. The sample consisted of CD4+ or CD8+ T cells sorted from blood, taken in a trial of the OX40 agonist ivuxolimab. These receptors all come from an adult with an advanced solid tumor such as melanoma, head and neck, liver or kidney cancer.

The rearrangement joins TRBV6-1 to TRBJ2-5; D not resolved. The J call may be mistaken, given a closer DNA end match to TRBJ2-7. The length of the CDR3 is 11 residues. Germline V gives CDR1 MNHNS, CDR2 SASEGT. CDR3 sequence: CASSDDYEQYF. The CDR3 nucleotides read TGTGCCAGCAGTGACGACTACGAGCAGTACTTC.

By share, this clone counts as medium-sized. This chain links TRBV6-5 with TRBJ1-2; D call uncertain. Trimming stripped 6 bases from V and 3 bases from J, with 14 bases between. Per germline, CDR1 MNHEY and CDR2 SVGAGI. The length of the CDR3 is 14 residues. CDR3 DNA: TGTGCCAGCAGAAATCGGGATTGGGACTATGGCTACACCTTC. This translates into CASRNRDWDYGYTF.

This clone was seen a single time. J is TRBJ2-7 and V is TRBV7-9; 9 bases agree with TRBD2. Losses at the gene ends were 1 base for V and 5 bases for J; bases not matched to a gene: 9. The CDR3 is 16 amino acids. CDR1 is SEHNR, CDR2 FQNEAQ, per germline (reference sequence). The CDR3 loop reads CASSLGAGGPGNEQYF. In nucleotides, the CDR3 is TGTGCCAGCAGCTTAGGGGCGGGAGGGCCCGGAAACGAGCAGTACTTC.

V gene TRBV30 combines with J gene TRBJ1-4; 9 positions agree with TRBD1. The CDR3 is made up of 14 amino acids. Trimming took 4 bases from V and 5 from J; bases not matched to a gene: 5. Germline V gene sequence: CDR1 GTSNPN, CDR2 SVGIG (reference sequence). The CDR3 spells CAWTGGTGNEKLFF. The DNA of the CDR3 is TGTGCCTGGACAGGGGGGACAGGGAATGAAAAACTGTTTTTT.

V and J are TRBV11-3 and TRBJ2-7; 7 nucleotides align to TRBD2. This CDR3 comprises 14 residues. V lost 5 bases, J lost 7 bases, and 11 bases stayed unmatched. Germline V lookup: CDR1 SGHNT, CDR2 YENEEA. The CDR3 region has the DNA TGTGCCAGCAGCCCGCCCGGGGGGAGCGGGGAGCAGTACTTC. Its protein is CASSPPGGSGEQYF.

Only one count was recorded for this clone. V usage is TRBV7-2 and J usage is TRBJ2-3; TRBD1 is a possible D gene (5 bases). CDR1 is SGHTA and CDR2 is FQGNSA in the germline V gene. Deletions cut 1 base from V and 7 bases from J, with 9 bases between. This CDR3 spans 13 amino acids. The CDR3 nucleotides read TGTGCCAGCAGCTTAGGGGGCTCCTATACGCAGTATTTT. Translating gives CASSLGGSYTQYF.

With regard to this clone: One junction end does not reproduce the germline sequence, and a read error may be involved. V and J are TRBV10-2 and TRBJ2-7; D is uncertain. The CDR3 runs 12 residues. Germline V gene sequence: CDR1 WSHSY, CDR2 SAAADI. This CDR3 is CVSSEMNDEQYF. In nucleotides, the CDR3 is TGCGTCAGCAGTGAAATGAATGACGAGCAGTACTTC.

The chain has TRBV10-2 and TRBJ2-1; 13 nucleotides agree with TRBD2. V lost 9 bases, J lost 7 bases, and 12 bases stayed unmatched. Germline V lookup: CDR1 WSHSY, CDR2 SAAADI. The CDR3 is 16 amino acids. CDR3 in DNA: TGCGCCAGTCTCACTCCGGGACTAGCGGGATATAATGAGCAGTTCTTC. Its protein product is CASLTPGLAGYNEQFF.

The chain joins TRBV10-3 to TRBJ1-5, with a weak D call TRBD1 (5 bases). The CDR3 consists of 12 residues. The germline V gene encodes CDR1 ENHRY and CDR2 SYGVKD. With 10 bases removed from V and 0 bases from J, the gap between germline ends came to 7 bases. CDR3 coding DNA: TGTGCCACGACAGATAGCAATCAGCCCCAGCATTTT. Translated, it gives CATTDSNQPQHF.

The chain links TRBV7-3 to TRBJ1-1, with 7 bases aligning to TRBD1. The CDR3 spans 15 residues. Germline CDR1 reads SGHTA; CDR2 reads FQGTGA. J lost 1 base, V lost 4 bases, and 6 bases had no gene match. The CDR3 DNA reads TGTGCCAGCAGCTCCCAGACAGGGAGGAACACTGAAGCTTTCTTT. Translated, it gives CASSSQTGRNTEAFF.